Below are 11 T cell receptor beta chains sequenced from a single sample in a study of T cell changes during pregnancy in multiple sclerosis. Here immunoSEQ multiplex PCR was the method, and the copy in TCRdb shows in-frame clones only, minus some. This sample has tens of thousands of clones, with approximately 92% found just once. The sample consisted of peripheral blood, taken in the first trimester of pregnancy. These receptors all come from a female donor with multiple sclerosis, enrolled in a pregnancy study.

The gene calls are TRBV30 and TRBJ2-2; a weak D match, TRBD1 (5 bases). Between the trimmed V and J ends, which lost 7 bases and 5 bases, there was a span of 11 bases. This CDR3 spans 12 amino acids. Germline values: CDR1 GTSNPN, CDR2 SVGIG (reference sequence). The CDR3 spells CASSRETGELFF. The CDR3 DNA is TGTGCCTCGAGCAGGGAAACCGGGGAGCTGTTTTTT.

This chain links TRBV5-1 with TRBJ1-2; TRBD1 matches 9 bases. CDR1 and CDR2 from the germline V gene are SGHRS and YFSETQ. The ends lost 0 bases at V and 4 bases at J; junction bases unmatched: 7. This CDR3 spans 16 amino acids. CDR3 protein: CASSLGPQGAGYGYTF. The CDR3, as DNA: TGCGCCAGCAGCTTGGGTCCACAGGGGGCCGGCTATGGCTACACCTTC.

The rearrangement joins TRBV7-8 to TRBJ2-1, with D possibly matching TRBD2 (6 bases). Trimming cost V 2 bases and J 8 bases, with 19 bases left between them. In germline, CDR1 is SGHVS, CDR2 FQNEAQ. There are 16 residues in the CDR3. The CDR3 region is CASSLLVTGVSDEQFF. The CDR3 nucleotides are TGTGCCAGCAGCTTACTGGTTACGGGAGTTAGTGATGAGCAGTTCTTC.

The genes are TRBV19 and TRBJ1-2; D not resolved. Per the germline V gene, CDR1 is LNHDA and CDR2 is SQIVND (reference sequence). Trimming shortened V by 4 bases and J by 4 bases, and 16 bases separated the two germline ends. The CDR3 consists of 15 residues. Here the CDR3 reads CASSTLVAVGYGYTF. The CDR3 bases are TGTGCCAGTAGTACACTAGTCGCGGTCGGCTATGGCTACACCTTC.

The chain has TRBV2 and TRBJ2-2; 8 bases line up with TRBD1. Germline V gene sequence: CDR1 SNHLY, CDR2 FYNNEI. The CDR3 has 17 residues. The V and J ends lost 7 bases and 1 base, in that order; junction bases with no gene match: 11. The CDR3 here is CASIAGGAGMNTGELFF. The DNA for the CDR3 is TGTGCCAGCATCGCAGGGGGCGCGGGAATGAACACCGGGGAGCTGTTTTTT.

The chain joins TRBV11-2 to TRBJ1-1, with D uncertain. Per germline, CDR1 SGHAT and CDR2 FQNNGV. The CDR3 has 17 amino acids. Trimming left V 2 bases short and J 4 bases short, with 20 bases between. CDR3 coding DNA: TGTGCCAGCAGCTTACCCCCCTCCGGACGGGAGGGCACTGAAGCTTTCTTT. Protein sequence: CASSLPPSGREGTEAFF.

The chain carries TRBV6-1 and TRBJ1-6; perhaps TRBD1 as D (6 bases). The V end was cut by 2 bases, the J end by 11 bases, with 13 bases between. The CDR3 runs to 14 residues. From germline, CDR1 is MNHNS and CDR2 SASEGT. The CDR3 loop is CASSEWTEGTPLHF. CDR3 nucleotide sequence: TGTGCCAGCAGTGAATGGACAGAGGGGACACCCCTCCACTTT.

This CDR3 reads CASSLGGKFNEQFF. The CDR3 coding sequence is TGTGCCAGCAGCCTGGGAGGCAAGTTCAATGAGCAGTTCTTC. The chain combines TRBV6-5 with TRBJ2-1; D may be TRBD2 (6 bases). V gave up 6 bases and J gave up 6 bases, with 15 bases separating them. Germline-derived CDR1 and CDR2 are MNHEY and SVGAGI. The CDR3 sequence is 14 residues long.

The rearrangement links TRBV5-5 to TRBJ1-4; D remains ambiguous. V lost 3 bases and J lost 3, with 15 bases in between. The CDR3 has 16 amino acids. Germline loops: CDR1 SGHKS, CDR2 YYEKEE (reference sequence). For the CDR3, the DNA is TGTGCCAGCAGCTCCTCGAACAGTTCACCTAATGAAAAACTGTTTTTT. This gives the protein CASSSSNSSPNEKLFF.

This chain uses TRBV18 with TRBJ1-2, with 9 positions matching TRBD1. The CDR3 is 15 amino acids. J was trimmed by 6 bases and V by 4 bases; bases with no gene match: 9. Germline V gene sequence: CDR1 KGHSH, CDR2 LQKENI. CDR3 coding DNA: TGTGCCAGCTCACGAACCGGGACAGGGTTACATGGCTACACCTTC. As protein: CASSRTGTGLHGYTF.

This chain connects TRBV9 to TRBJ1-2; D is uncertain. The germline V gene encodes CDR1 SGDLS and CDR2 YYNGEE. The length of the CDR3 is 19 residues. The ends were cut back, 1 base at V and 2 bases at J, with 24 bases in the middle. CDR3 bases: TGTGCCAGCAGCGTAACAGTTTTCCGACCGCCAAAGTTCAACTATGGCTACACCTTC. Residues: CASSVTVFRPPKFNYGYTF.